The sequence of this T cell receptor (beta chain) was determined in a study of CXCR3-negative and CXCR3-positive naive CD8 T cells. The study's findings and limits: CXCR3-positive naive cells carried more hydrophobic TRB CDR3s than CXCR3-negative naive cells did.

In regard to this clonotype: Its antigen is not identified.

It was by 5' RACE with UMI labels that the TRB cDNA libraries were prepared. TCRdb reprocessed the 5' RACE reads; each CDR3 protein has one entry and no DNA is given. This sample's table has roughly 120,000 distinct CDR3 sequences. The germline gives CDR1 SNHLY, CDR2 FYNNEI. The length of the CDR3 is 14 residues. The gene calls are TRBV2 and TRBJ1-2; lacking DNA, the TRBD1 call made by TCRdb goes unchecked. The TCR sequence derives from a human donor in good health. Some clones in this sample may be carry-over from other donors' samples. Sequencing input: naive CXCR3+ CD8+ T cells from blood. As to subset: CD45RO-CCR7+CD27+CD95- naive CD8+ T cells expressing CXCR3 (TNR3+). Here the CDR3 reads CASTETGGSGGYTF.